What follows are 32 T cell receptor beta chains derived from one specimen sequenced in a study of T cells after yellow fever vaccination. In TCRdb, the 5' RACE reads were re-called with MiXCR into one record per CDR3 protein. The data hold almost 600,000 distinct CDR3 sequences, with roughly 14% observed a single time. The material sequenced was PBMCs, taken on the day of the yellow fever booster vaccination. These receptors were obtained from a man in his thirties or forties who received the YFV17D yellow fever vaccine.

The chain links TRBV5-6 to TRBJ2-7; 9 nucleotides line up with TRBD1. Germline V gene sequence: CDR1 SGHDT, CDR2 YYEEEE. With 5 bases clipped from V and 3 bases from J, the junction kept 6 bases outside the gene matches. The CDR3 is 14 amino acids. The CDR3: CASRIQGADYEQYF. The CDR3 nucleotides read TGTGCCAGCAGAATACAGGGGGCCGACTACGAGCAGTACTTC. The full variable domain, completed using reference TRBV5-6 and TRBJ2-7, is DAGVTQSPTHLIKTRGQQVTLRCSPKSGHDTVSWYQQALGQGPQFIFQYYEEEERQRGNFPDRFSGHQFPNYSSELNVNALLLGDSALYLCASRIQGADYEQYFGPGTRLTVT.

Only a few counts were recorded for this clonotype. The chain links TRBV12-3 or TRBV12-4 to TRBJ1-1; TRBD1 agrees at 8 bases. The ends lost 5 bases at V and 4 bases at J; junction bases unmatched: 3. The CDR3 loop spans 13 amino acids. CDR3 loop: CASSMTGVTEAFF. The CDR3 bases are TGTGCCAGCAGTATGACAGGGGTCACTGAAGCTTTCTTT.

V and J are TRBV29-1 and TRBJ2-1; D is tentatively TRBD1 or TRBD2 (8 bases each). The CDR3 runs 17 residues. Germline V lookup: CDR1 SQVTM, CDR2 ANQGSEA. Deletions cut 7 bases from V and 8 bases from J, with 30 bases between. The CDR3 DNA reads TGCAGCGCTGGACAGGGAACAAAGCGGGAGCGTGGAGATGAGCAGTTCTTC. Translation: CSAGQGTKRERGDEQFF.

This clonotype has more than one count but fewer than ten. The chain combines TRBV11-2 with TRBJ1-5, with D tentatively TRBD1 (6 bases). CDR3 length equals 15 residues. Trimming cost V 0 bases and J 4 bases, with 10 bases left between them. Germline V gene data show CDR1 as SGHAT and CDR2 as FQNNGV. CDR3 sequence reads: CASSLDGGANQPQHF. The CDR3 DNA sequence: TGTGCCAGCAGCTTAGATGGGGGCGCGAATCAGCCCCAGCATTTT.

This clonotype was counted between two and nine times. The chain couples TRBV4-3 to TRBJ1-4; 10 bases are a match to TRBD1. The junction had 2 bases not matched to a gene; V was cut back by 3 bases and J by 7 bases. Germline CDR1 LGHNA, CDR2 YSLEER. CDR3 length: 14 amino acids. The CDR3 loop is CASSQGQGFEKLFF. CDR3 nucleotide sequence: TGCGCCAGCAGCCAGGGACAGGGGTTTGAAAAACTGTTTTTT.

This clonotype was observed a handful of times. The chain is built from TRBV3-1 and TRBJ2-2; D unresolved. The germline V and J ends were trimmed by 4 bases and 6 bases, with 6 bases remaining between them. Germline-derived CDR1 and CDR2 are LGHDT and YNNKEL (reference sequence). The CDR3 consists of 12 residues. CDR3 sequence: CASSRLSGELFF. The CDR3 DNA sequence: TGTGCCAGCAGCCGCCTTTCCGGGGAGCTGTTTTTT. The whole variable domain, filled in from reference TRBV3-1 and TRBJ2-2, reads DTAVSQTPKYLVTQMGNDKSIKCEQNLGHDTMYWYKQDSKKFLKIMFSYNNKELIINETVPNRFSPKSPDKAHLNLHINSLELGDSAVYFCASSRLSGELFFGEGSRLTVL.

This clonotype was seen more than once but under ten times. The chain carries TRBV7-6 and TRBJ2-3; 11 bases are a match to TRBD2. V trimming: 1 base; J trimming: 3 bases; junction bases outside the gene matches: 3. Germline assignment: CDR1 SGHVS and CDR2 FNYEAQ. The CDR3 is made up of 16 amino acids. This CDR3 is CASSLVASGRTDTQYF. The CDR3 region has the DNA TGTGCCAGCAGCTTAGTGGCTAGCGGGAGGACAGATACGCAGTATTTT.

This chain joins TRBV12-5 and TRBJ2-2, with 8 bases matching TRBD1. The germline V gene has CDR1 LGHNT and CDR2 FRNRAP. This CDR3 is 16 amino acids long. Trimming at V came to 0 bases and at J to 3 bases, leaving 3 bases not matched to a gene. CDR3 sequence: CASGLVAGGHTGELFF. The CDR3 DNA reads as TGTGCTAGTGGTTTGGTGGCAGGGGGCCACACCGGGGAGCTGTTTTTT.

This clonotype was detected only a few times. One end of the junction varies from germline; a read error may be responsible. This sequence joins TRBV11-2 and TRBJ2-5; 10 bases are shared with TRBD2. Germline loops: CDR1 SGHAT, CDR2 FQNNGV. The CDR3 runs 20 residues. The CDR3 bases are TGTGCCAGCAGCCTAGAACACAGACTAGCGGGCCATAGGGGGGAAGGGGCCCAGTACTTC. Translation gives CASSLEHRLAGHRGEGAQYF.

This clonotype was observed a handful of times. This chain connects TRBV2 to TRBJ2-7, with no clear D. Between the trimmed V and J ends, which lost 7 bases and 6 bases, there was a span of 7 bases. The CDR3 consists of 10 residues. Germline V gene data show CDR1 as SNHLY and CDR2 as FYNNEI. The CDR3 spells CASKGLEQYF. The CDR3 nucleotides are TGTGCCAGCAAAGGTCTCGAGCAGTACTTC.

This clonotype was detected ten times or more. This chain uses TRBV4-2 with TRBJ2-5; TRBD2 aligns across 8 bases. V dropped 5 bases and J dropped 4; count of bases not matched to a gene: 12. Germline lookup yields CDR1 LGHNA and CDR2 YNFKEQ. The CDR3 length is 16 residues. The CDR3 bases are TGTGCCAGCAGCTCCAGGGGTAGCGGGATGAGAGAGACCCAGTACTTC. This sequence encodes CASSSRGSGMRETQYF.

This chain uses TRBV20-1 with TRBJ1-1; TRBD1 matches at 7 bases. The CDR3 runs to 11 residues. The V gene's germline CDR1 is DFQATT and CDR2 SNEGSKA (reference sequence). The CDR3 DNA sequence: TGCTGTACCTCGGGACAGACTGAAGCTTTCTTT. This gives the protein CCTSGQTEAFF.

The rearrangement uses TRBV6-4 and TRBJ2-4; D may be TRBD1 or TRBD2 (5 bases each). CDR1 and CDR2 (germline): MRHNA, SNTAGT. The CDR3 length is 14 residues. V lost 10 bases to trimming and J lost 0 bases, with 13 bases between them. The CDR3 protein is CATNTGLAKNIQYF. CDR3 sequence (DNA): TGTGCCACCAATACAGGACTAGCCAAAAACATTCAGTACTTC.

The CDR3 nucleotides read TGTGCCAGTAGTATACCCCGCCTGTGGGAGGGTGGCACTGAAGCTTTCTTT. It encodes CASSIPRLWEGGTEAFF. V usage is TRBV19 and J usage is TRBJ1-1; D unclear. CDR3 length equals 17 residues. Germline assignment: CDR1 LNHDA and CDR2 SQIVND (reference sequence). The V and J ends lost 2 bases and 4 bases respectively, with 20 bases between them.

This clonotype has more than one count but fewer than ten. CDR3 loop: CASRLQGYYNEQFF. DNA of the CDR3: TGTGCCAGCAGGCTTCAGGGGTACTACAATGAGCAGTTCTTC. The chain couples TRBV12-3 or TRBV12-4 to TRBJ2-1; D might be TRBD1 (6 bases). V lost 6 bases to trimming and J lost 3 bases, with 12 bases between them. This CDR3 region has 14 residues.

This clonotype was detected a few times. The rearrangement joins TRBV28 to TRBJ1-3, with D uncertain. The V end was cut by 6 bases, the J end by 0 bases, with 18 bases between. CDR1 and CDR2 from the germline V gene are MDHEN and SYDVKM. The CDR3 spans 17 residues. CDR3 nucleotides: TGTGCCAGCAGAATTGTGGGGTCCTATACCTCTGGAAACACCATATATTTT. Protein product: CASRIVGSYTSGNTIYF.

This clonotype came up a few times. The chain carries TRBV7-8 and TRBJ2-1, with a possible D match to TRBD2 (6 bases). In germline, CDR1 is SGHVS, CDR2 FQNEAQ. The CDR3 loop spans 15 amino acids. The V and J ends lost 1 base and 7 bases respectively, with 14 bases between them. The chain's CDR3 is CASSLGLGRGNEQFF. The CDR3 DNA reads TGTGCCAGCAGCTTAGGACTGGGGCGGGGAAATGAGCAGTTCTTC.

About this clonotype itself: At one end, the junction sequence differs from germline, possibly due to a read error. This chain links TRBV10-3 with TRBJ2-2, with 12 bases aligning to TRBD1. Per germline, CDR1 ENHRY and CDR2 SYGVKD. This CDR3 spans 17 amino acids. CDR3 residues: CAISSGTGGLNTRELFF. CDR3 nucleotide sequence: TGTGCCATCAGTTCCGGGACAGGGGGCCTGAACACCAGGGAGCTGTTTTTT.

In regard to this clonotype: Germline and junction disagree at one end, which may indicate a read error. The chain joins TRBV20-1 to TRBJ2-7, with D possibly matching TRBD1 (6 bases). The CDR3 consists of 13 residues. Germline V gene lookup returns CDR1 DFQATT and CDR2 SNEGSKA (reference sequence). Here the CDR3 DNA reads TGCAGTGCCCAGGGACAAAGCTCCTACGAGCAGTACTTT. Translating gives CSAQGQSSYEQYF.

The chain uses TRBV7-3 and TRBJ2-3, with TRBD2 identical over 7 bases. CDR3 length: 16 residues. Germline V CDR1 and CDR2: SGHTA, FQGTGA. Losses at the gene ends were 1 base for V and 9 bases for J; bases not matched to a gene: 13. The CDR3 region is CASSLIPGGSLWTQYF. Written as DNA, the CDR3 is TGTGCCAGCAGCTTAATTCCGGGAGGCTCCCTTTGGACGCAGTATTTT.

The chain uses TRBV9 and TRBJ2-3, with 9 bases matching TRBD2. The V gene's germline CDR1 is SGDLS and CDR2 YYNGEE. V lost 1 base and J lost 0; bases outside the gene matches: 6. The CDR3 consists of 17 residues. CDR3 loop: CASSVPRTSGSTDTQYF. CDR3 DNA sequence: TGTGCCAGCAGCGTACCTCGCACTAGCGGGAGCACAGATACGCAGTATTTT.

This chain connects TRBV10-2 to TRBJ2-1; no reliable D call. CDR1 is WSHSY and CDR2 is SAAADI in the germline V gene. This CDR3 region has 15 residues. With 4 bases removed from V and 4 bases from J, the gap between germline ends came to 14 bases. As DNA, the CDR3 is TGCGCCAGCAGTGGGGCGGACGGAACATACAATGAGCAGTTCTTC. Translated, it gives CASSGADGTYNEQFF.

This clonotype showed up just a few times. This chain joins TRBV30 and TRBJ2-2, with a possible D match to TRBD2 (6 bases). The germline V gene encodes CDR1 GTSNPN and CDR2 SVGIG (reference sequence). The CDR3 has 14 amino acids. Trimming removed 7 bases at V and 1 base at J, with 13 bases between. CDR3 residues: CAYPQGGNTGELFF. CDR3 nucleotide sequence: TGTGCCTACCCCCAGGGAGGGAACACCGGGGAGCTGTTTTTT.

The V gene is TRBV3-1, the J gene TRBJ2-1; D not resolved. The CDR3 totals 15 residues. V shed 0 bases and J shed 4 bases, with 10 bases lying between them. Germline values: CDR1 LGHDT, CDR2 YNNKEL (reference sequence). The CDR3 bases are TGTGCCAGCAGCCAAGATCTTCAGCCATACAATGAGCAGTTCTTC. Its protein product is CASSQDLQPYNEQFF.

This chain links TRBV20-1 with TRBJ2-7; D is possibly TRBD2 (6 bases). The CDR3 sequence is 16 residues long. CDR1 and CDR2 from the germline V gene are DFQATT and SNEGSKA (reference sequence). Trimming left V 6 bases short and J 0 bases short, with 21 bases between. CDR3 amino acids: CSAMGGGVGASYEQYF. CDR3 nucleotide sequence: TGCAGTGCGATGGGGGGTGGAGTCGGGGCCTCCTACGAGCAGTACTTC.

The gene calls are TRBV20-1 and TRBJ1-5; D gene unclear. There are 13 residues in the CDR3. CDR1 is DFQATT and CDR2 is SNEGSKA in the germline V gene (reference sequence). V was clipped by 7 bases and J by 4 bases, with 14 bases between them. The CDR3: CSVHHGRNQPQHF. The CDR3 DNA follows: TGCAGTGTTCACCACGGAAGGAATCAGCCCCAGCATTTT.

The CDR3 is CASSITQLTEAPLHF. CDR3 DNA: TGTGCCAGTAGTATAACCCAGCTGACGGAGGCACCCCTCCACTTT. The V call is TRBV19, the J call TRBJ1-6; D unclear. There are 15 residues in the CDR3. The V and J ends lost 2 bases and 11 bases respectively, with 16 bases between them. Germline V gene data show CDR1 as LNHDA and CDR2 as SQIVND (reference sequence).

This clonotype has only a few counts. The chain links TRBV27 to TRBJ1-1; D perhaps matches TRBD1 (6 bases). The length of the CDR3 is 15 residues. Germline V lookup: CDR1 MNHEY, CDR2 SMNVEV (reference sequence). The V gene lost 7 bases and the J gene lost 5 bases, with 20 bases spanning the gap. CDR3 DNA: TGTGCCAGCATGGAGGTAGGGGGGTTCGGTACTGAAGCTTTCTTT. As protein: CASMEVGGFGTEAFF.

This clonotype was seen only a few times. The V and J genes are TRBV7-9 and TRBJ2-3; 8 bases align to TRBD2. V was clipped by 5 bases and J by 0 bases; unmatched bases: 4. Germline V lookup: CDR1 SEHNR, CDR2 FQNEAQ (reference sequence). The CDR3 contains 15 residues. CDR3 protein: CASSETSVSTDTQYF. CDR3 DNA sequence: TGTGCCAGCAGCGAGACTAGCGTGAGCACAGATACGCAGTATTTT.

Only a few counts were recorded for this clonotype. The rearrangement links TRBV9 to TRBJ2-1; no firm D call. The CDR3 loop spans 14 amino acids. Trimming cost V 2 bases and J 10 bases, with 16 bases left between them. Germline V lookup: CDR1 SGDLS, CDR2 YYNGEE. CDR3 sequence reads: CASSVGSVQGEQFF. CDR3 coding DNA: TGTGCCAGCAGCGTCGGTTCCGTCCAAGGAGAGCAGTTCTTC.

This clonotype was detected ten times or more. The J gene is TRBJ2-3, the V gene TRBV5-1; tentative D call: TRBD1 (7 bases). Germline loops: CDR1 SGHRS, CDR2 YFSETQ. Trimming shortened V by 4 bases and J by 0 bases, and 12 bases separated the two germline ends. The CDR3 is 15 amino acids. The CDR3 nucleotides read TGCGCCAGCAGCCTGGAGGGGGCAAGCACAGATACGCAGTATTTT. Translation: CASSLEGASTDTQYF.

The rearrangement links TRBV6-2 or TRBV6-3 to TRBJ2-1, with 11 bases lining up with TRBD1. CDR1 is MNHEY and CDR2 is SVGEGT in the germline V gene. This CDR3 region has 20 residues. J lost 0 bases, V lost 6 bases, and 16 bases had no gene match. CDR3 in DNA: TGTGCCAGCAGGCCAGGGACAGGGGGATCAGTAATCAGCTCCTACAATGAGCAGTTCTTC. It yields the protein CASRPGTGGSVISSYNEQFF.